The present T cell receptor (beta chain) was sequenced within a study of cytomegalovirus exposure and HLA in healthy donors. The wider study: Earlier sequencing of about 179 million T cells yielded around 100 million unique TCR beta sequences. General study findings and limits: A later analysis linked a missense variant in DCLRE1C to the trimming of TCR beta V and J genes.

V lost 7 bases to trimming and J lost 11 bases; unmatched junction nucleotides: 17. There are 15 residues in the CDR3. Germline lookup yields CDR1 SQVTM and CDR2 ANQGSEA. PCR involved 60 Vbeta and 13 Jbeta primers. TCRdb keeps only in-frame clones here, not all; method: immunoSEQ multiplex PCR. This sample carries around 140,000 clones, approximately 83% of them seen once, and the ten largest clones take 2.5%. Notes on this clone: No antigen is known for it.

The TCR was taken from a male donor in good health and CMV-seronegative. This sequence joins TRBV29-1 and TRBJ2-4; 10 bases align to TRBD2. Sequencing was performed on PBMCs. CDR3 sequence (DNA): TGCAGCGCGGACGGATCTAGCGGGAGCATGAGTGTTCAGTACTTC. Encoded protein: CSADGSSGSMSVQYF.